This entry lists 24 T cell receptor beta chains sequenced from one sample in a study of a mutant IDH1 vaccine in newly diagnosed glioma. The antigens of these receptors remain unknown. Produced via immunoSEQ multiplex PCR; TCRdb's table is partial and in-frame only. The repertoire holds about 25,000 clones, with approximately 80% as singletons. Specified time point: week 5, during vaccination. A 20-mer mutant IDH1 peptide at 300 ug was injected subcutaneously with topical imiquimod. The source material was PBMCs, sampled from a glioma patient whose treatment included an IDH1 peptide vaccine. These receptors all come from a man aged 35 to 55 with glioma.

The chain is built from TRBV20-1 and TRBJ1-2; no clear D. In germline, CDR1 is DFQATT, CDR2 SNEGSKA (reference sequence). The CDR3 sequence is 11 residues long. Trimming removed 4 bases from V and 8 bases from J, with 11 bases in between. CDR3 DNA sequence: TGCAGTGCTATCGGAACAGAAGGCTACACCTTC. As protein: CSAIGTEGYTF.

The chain has TRBV7-2 and TRBJ2-7, with 7 positions matching TRBD2. CDR1 and CDR2 from the germline V gene are SGHTA and FQGNSA. The CDR3 runs 12 residues. With V trimmed by 1 base and J by 12 bases, 6 bases remained unmatched. The CDR3 sequence is CASSLGGLVLYV. In DNA form, the CDR3 reads TGTGCCAGCAGCTTAGGCGGACTAGTCTTGTACGTC.

The chain uses TRBV21-1 and TRBJ2-7. TRBV21-1 is labeled a pseudogene. CDR3 length: 17 amino acids. The CDR3 here is CASSPPYVRVATYEQYF. The DNA for the CDR3 is TGTGCCAGCAGCCCCCCTTACGTAAGGGTCGCGACCTACGAGCAGTACTTC.

The J gene is TRBJ2-3, the V gene TRBV2, with D uncertain. Per germline, CDR1 SNHLY and CDR2 FYNNEI. V was shortened by 7 bases and J by 7 bases, with 15 bases between the two germline ends. CDR3 length: 13 amino acids. The CDR3 bases are TGTGCCAGCACGCGCAGCACAACGAATACGCAGTATTTT. Protein product: CASTRSTTNTQYF.

This clone was counted between two and nine times. The rearrangement links TRBV10-1 to TRBJ2-2, with 8 bases fitting TRBD2. V was clipped by 5 bases and J by 6 bases; unmatched bases: 5. The CDR3 runs to 14 residues. Germline-derived CDR1 and CDR2 are WNHNN and SYGVQD (reference sequence). CDR3 residues: CASSFSGTAGELFF. DNA for the CDR3: TGCGCCAGCAGTTTTAGCGGGACGGCCGGGGAGCTGTTTTTT.

V usage is TRBV18 and J usage is TRBJ2-2; D possibly corresponds to TRBD1 (5 bases). The CDR3 has 15 amino acids. Germline V gene sequence: CDR1 KGHSH, CDR2 LQKENI. V gave up 6 bases and J gave up 5 bases, with 16 bases separating them. The CDR3, as DNA: TGTGCCAGCTCGCAGGACATGGCTGGAACCGGGGAGCTGTTTTTT. It encodes CASSQDMAGTGELFF.

A single count supports this clone. The chain couples TRBV2 to TRBJ1-5; 8 bases align to TRBD1. Germline V gene data show CDR1 as SNHLY and CDR2 as FYNNEI. This CDR3 is built from 15 residues. The trim removed 7 bases at V and 6 bases at J, leaving 11 bases unmatched. The CDR3 protein is CASTTGQGAGQPQHF. CDR3 nucleotide sequence: TGTGCCAGCACCACGGGGCAGGGGGCTGGTCAGCCCCAGCATTTT.

The chain is built from TRBV7-2 and TRBJ2-1, with 9 nucleotides matching TRBD2. CDR1 and CDR2 from the germline V gene are SGHTA and FQGNSA. Trimming removed 6 bases from V and 0 bases from J; junction bases left unmatched: 3. There are 15 residues in the CDR3. CDR3 sequence: CASRFSGSSYNEQFF. The CDR3 nucleotides read TGTGCCAGCAGATTTAGCGGGAGCTCCTACAATGAGCAGTTCTTC. The entire variable domain, with the rest obtained from reference TRBV7-2 and TRBJ2-1, is as follows: GAGVSQSPSNKVTEKGKDVELRCDPISGHTALYWYRQSLGQGLEFLIYFQGNSAPDKSGLPSDRFSAERTGGSVSTLTIQRTQQEDSAVYLCASRFSGSSYNEQFFGPGTRLTVL.

The V and J genes are TRBV2 and TRBJ2-1, with 12 bases lining up with TRBD2. Germline CDR1 SNHLY, CDR2 FYNNEI. The CDR3 runs 14 residues. The J segment lost 6 bases and the V segment lost 8 bases, leaving 5 bases of the junction unmatched. CDR3 residues: CASRRLAGVNEQFF. The CDR3 DNA follows: TGTGCCAGCCGACGACTAGCGGGAGTCAATGAGCAGTTCTTC. Filled out from reference TRBV2 and TRBJ2-1, the complete variable domain reads EPEVTQTPSHQVTQMGQEVILRCVPISNHLYFYWYRQILGQKVEFLVSFYNNEISEKSEIFDDQFSVERPDGSNFTLKIRSTKLEDSAMYFCASRRLAGVNEQFFGPGTRLTVL.

This clone has only one observation. The chain joins TRBV28 to TRBJ2-7, with TRBD1 identical over 12 bases. This CDR3 is 20 amino acids long. Losses at the gene ends were 2 bases for V and 1 base for J; bases not matched to a gene: 15. Per germline, CDR1 MDHEN and CDR2 SYDVKM. DNA of the CDR3: TGTGCCAGCAGTTTACCCCTTGTGTCAGGGACAGGGGGCGATTCCTACGAGCAGTACTTC. Its protein is CASSLPLVSGTGGDSYEQYF.

J is TRBJ1-2 and V is TRBV6-4; D perhaps matches TRBD1 (5 bases). V gave up 5 bases and J gave up 6 bases, with 16 bases separating them. The V gene's germline CDR1 is MRHNA and CDR2 SNTAGT. The CDR3 is 14 residues long. CDR3 residues: CASSSSWGGDGYTF. The CDR3 DNA reads as TGTGCCAGCAGTTCGTCTTGGGGCGGCGATGGCTACACCTTC.

This clone occurred a few times. The identical CDR3 is also encoded by other nucleotide sequences in the sample. This chain links TRBV6-1 with TRBJ1-5; 11 positions agree with TRBD1. CDR1 is MNHNS, CDR2 SASEGT, per germline. Trimming took 4 bases from V and 5 from J; bases not matched to a gene: 4. This CDR3 has 15 amino acids. The CDR3 region is CASSAGQGAYQPQHF. In DNA form, the CDR3 reads TGTGCCAGCAGTGCTGGACAGGGGGCTTATCAGCCCCAGCATTTT.

The chain employs TRBV6-1 and TRBJ2-7, with 8 positions matching TRBD2. The CDR3 is 14 residues long. Per the germline V gene, CDR1 is MNHNS and CDR2 is SASEGT. The V segment lost 5 bases and the J segment 7 bases; nucleotides outside the gene matches: 10. The CDR3 spells CASSRREVYGEQYV. The CDR3 bases are TGTGCCAGCAGTCGGCGGGAGGTCTATGGAGAGCAGTACGTC.

V gene TRBV5-8 combines with J gene TRBJ1-4, with D uncertain. Looked up from germline, CDR1 is SGHTS and CDR2 is YDEGEE. CDR3 size: 18 residues. V dropped 0 bases and J dropped 0 bases, with 15 bases sitting between them. The CDR3 is CASSLELDYPATNEKLFF. For the CDR3, the DNA is TGTGCCAGCAGCTTGGAATTAGACTATCCGGCAACTAATGAAAAACTGTTTTTT.

This rearrangement joins TRBV18 to TRBJ2-7; D not resolved. The germline V and J ends were trimmed by 2 bases and 2 bases, with 4 bases remaining between them. The germline CDR1 and CDR2 sequences are KGHSH and LQKENI. This CDR3 has 12 amino acids. CDR3 loop: CASSPGTYEQYV. The CDR3 region has the DNA TGTGCCAGCTCACCAGGGACCTACGAGCAGTACGTC.

This chain uses TRBV25-1 with TRBJ1-5, with TRBD1 matching 9 bases. The CDR3 length is 16 residues. Germline-derived CDR1 and CDR2 are MGHDK and SYGVNS. The ends lost 1 base at V and 3 bases at J; junction bases unmatched: 4. The CDR3 is CASSESGTGINQPQHF. The CDR3 region has the DNA TGTGCCAGCAGTGAATCCGGGACAGGGATCAATCAGCCCCAGCATTTT.

This clone was counted a few times. The chain couples TRBV29-1 to TRBJ1-1; D unresolved. CDR3 size: 12 residues. Germline V CDR1 and CDR2: SQVTM, ANQGSEA. V gave up 5 bases and J gave up 11 bases, with 18 bases separating them. In DNA form, the CDR3 reads TGCAGCGTTCTTGCCCAGGCGTTGGGGGCTTTCTTT. It yields the protein CSVLAQALGAFF.

The rearrangement joins TRBV19 to TRBJ1-2; TRBD1 agrees at 8 bases. V shed 7 bases and J 0 bases; nucleotides not matched to a gene: 7. The CDR3 covers 15 residues. CDR1 and CDR2 (germline): LNHDA, SQIVND (reference sequence). The CDR3 region has the DNA TGTGCCAGTACCTCCGGGACAGGTACTAACTATGGCTACACCTTC. Translating it yields CASTSGTGTNYGYTF.

This sequence joins TRBV6-5 and TRBJ1-2; D is undetermined. Germline V lookup: CDR1 MNHEY, CDR2 SVGAGI. Trimming took 3 bases from V and 0 from J, leaving 11 bases between them. The CDR3 sequence is 15 residues long. The CDR3 sequence is CASSYGQTTNYGYTF. The CDR3 coding sequence is TGTGCCAGCAGTTATGGGCAGACAACTAACTATGGCTACACCTTC.

The V gene is TRBV7-8, the J gene TRBJ1-2; D might be TRBD1 (6 bases). The CDR3 runs to 17 residues. The germline V gene has CDR1 SGHVS and CDR2 FQNEAQ. Between the trimmed V and J ends, which lost 1 base and 5 bases, there was a span of 20 bases. CDR3 protein: CASSLEGGQGKIYGYTF. CDR3 DNA sequence: TGTGCCAGCAGCTTAGAAGGGGGGCAGGGAAAGATTTATGGCTACACCTTC.

This clone is judged medium-sized. The J gene is TRBJ2-3, the V gene TRBV7-8; 8 nucleotides align to TRBD2. Looked up from germline, CDR1 is SGHVS and CDR2 is FQNEAQ. The CDR3 is 16 amino acids. J lost 6 bases, V lost 7 bases, and 15 bases had no gene match. The CDR3 is CASTARPERELDTQYF. Written as DNA, the CDR3 is TGTGCCAGCACCGCCAGACCGGAGCGGGAGCTGGATACGCAGTATTTT.

The rearrangement joins TRBV19 to TRBJ1-4; D unclear. V was cut by 5 bases and J by 0 bases, with 10 bases left in between. The CDR3 is made up of 15 amino acids. Germline CDR1 and CDR2: LNHDA and SQIVND (reference sequence). The CDR3 protein is CASSPPLSTNEKLFF. CDR3 nucleotide sequence: TGTGCCAGTAGTCCCCCCCTTTCAACTAATGAAAAACTGTTTTTT.

The rearrangement links TRBV5-8 to TRBJ2-3, with D unresolved. This CDR3 region has 11 residues. Germline V CDR1 and CDR2: SGHTS, YDEGEE. Trimming stripped 2 bases from V and 6 bases from J, with 4 bases between. The CDR3 DNA follows: TGTGCCAGCAGCTTTCAGGATACGCAGTATTTT. This sequence encodes CASSFQDTQYF.

The rearrangement links TRBV11-3 to TRBJ1-2, with D perhaps TRBD1 (5 bases). Germline assignment: CDR1 SGHNT and CDR2 YENEEA. The CDR3 extends over 18 amino acids. V was trimmed by 4 bases and J by 4 bases, leaving 25 bases between them. The chain's CDR3 is CASSSLEGPQGGSYGYTF. Here the CDR3 DNA reads TGTGCCAGCAGCTCGTTGGAGGGGCCCCAGGGAGGAAGCTATGGCTACACCTTC.